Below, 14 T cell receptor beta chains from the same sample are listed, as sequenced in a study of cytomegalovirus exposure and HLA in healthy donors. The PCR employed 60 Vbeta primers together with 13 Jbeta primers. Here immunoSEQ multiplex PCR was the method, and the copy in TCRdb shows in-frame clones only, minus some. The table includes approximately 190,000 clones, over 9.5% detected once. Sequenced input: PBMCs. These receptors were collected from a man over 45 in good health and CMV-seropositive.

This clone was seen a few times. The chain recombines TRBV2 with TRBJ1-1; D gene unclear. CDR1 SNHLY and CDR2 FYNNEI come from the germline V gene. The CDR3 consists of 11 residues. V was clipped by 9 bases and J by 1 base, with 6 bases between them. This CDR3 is CASYRNTEAFF. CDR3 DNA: TGTGCCAGTTACAGGAACACTGAAGCTTTCTTT. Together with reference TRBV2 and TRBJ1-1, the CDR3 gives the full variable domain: EPEVTQTPSHQVTQMGQEVILRCVPISNHLYFYWYRQILGQKVEFLVSFYNNEISEKSEIFDDQFSVERPDGSNFTLKIRSTKLEDSAMYFCASYRNTEAFFGQGTRLTVV.

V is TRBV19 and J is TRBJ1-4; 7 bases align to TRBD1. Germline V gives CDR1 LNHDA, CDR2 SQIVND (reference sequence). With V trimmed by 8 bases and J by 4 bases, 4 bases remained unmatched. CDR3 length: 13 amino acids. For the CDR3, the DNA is TGTGCCAGTGAGGGACAGTTTAATGAAAAACTGTTTTTT. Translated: CASEGQFNEKLFF.

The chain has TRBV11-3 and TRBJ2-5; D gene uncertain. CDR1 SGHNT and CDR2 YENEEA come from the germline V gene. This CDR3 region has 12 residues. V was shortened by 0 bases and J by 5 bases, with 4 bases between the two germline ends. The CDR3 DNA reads TGTGCCAGCAGCTTAGATCGGGAGACCCAGTACTTC. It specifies CASSLDRETQYF.

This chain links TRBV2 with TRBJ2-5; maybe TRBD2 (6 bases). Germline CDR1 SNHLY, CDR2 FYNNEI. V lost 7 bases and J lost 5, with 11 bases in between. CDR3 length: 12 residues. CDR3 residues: CASMAGMETQYF. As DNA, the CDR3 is TGTGCCAGCATGGCGGGGATGGAGACCCAGTACTTC.

The CDR3 region has the DNA TGTGCCAGCAGCTTAGCTTTTTCGGGGGGAGGAAAAACTGAAGCTTTCTTT. It translates to CASSLAFSGGGKTEAFF. The rearrangement links TRBV7-8 to TRBJ1-1; tentatively, D is TRBD1 (5 bases). Trimming left V 0 bases short and J 5 bases short, with 19 bases between. CDR1 SGHVS and CDR2 FQNEAQ come from the germline V gene. The CDR3 has 17 residues.

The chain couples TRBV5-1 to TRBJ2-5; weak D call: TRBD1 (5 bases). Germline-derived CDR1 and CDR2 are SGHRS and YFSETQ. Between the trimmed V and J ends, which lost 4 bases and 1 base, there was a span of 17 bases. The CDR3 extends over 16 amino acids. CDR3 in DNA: TGCGCCAGCAGCCAACTGATCAGGGCAACCCAAGAGACCCAGTACTTC. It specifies CASSQLIRATQETQYF.

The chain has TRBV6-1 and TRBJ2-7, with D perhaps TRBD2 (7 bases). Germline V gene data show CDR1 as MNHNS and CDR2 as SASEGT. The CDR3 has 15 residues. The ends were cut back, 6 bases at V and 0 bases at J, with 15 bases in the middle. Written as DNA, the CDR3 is TGTGCCAGCAGCCGCGAGGGGGGGACCTCCTACGAGCAGTACGTC. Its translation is CASSREGGTSYEQYV.

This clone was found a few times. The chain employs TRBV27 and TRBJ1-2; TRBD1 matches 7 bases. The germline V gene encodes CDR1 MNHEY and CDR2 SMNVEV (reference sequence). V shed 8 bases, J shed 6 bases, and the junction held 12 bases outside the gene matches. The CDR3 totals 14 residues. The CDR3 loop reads CASGEVDRVHGYTF. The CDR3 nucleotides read TGTGCCAGCGGTGAAGTAGACAGGGTTCATGGCTACACCTTC.

This CDR3 reads CSVDRQGTGYGYTF. The CDR3 DNA reads as TGCAGCGTAGATCGACAGGGGACTGGCTATGGCTACACCTTC. The J gene is TRBJ1-2, the V gene TRBV29-1, with 8 bases identical to TRBD1. The CDR3 has 14 residues. With V trimmed by 6 bases and J by 4 bases, 10 bases remained unmatched. Germline values: CDR1 SQVTM, CDR2 ANQGSEA.

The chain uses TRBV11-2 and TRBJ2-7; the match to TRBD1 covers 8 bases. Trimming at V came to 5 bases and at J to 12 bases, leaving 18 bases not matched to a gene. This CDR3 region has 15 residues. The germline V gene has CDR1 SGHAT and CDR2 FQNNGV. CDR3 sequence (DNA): TGTGCCAGCAGCCTAACCGGGACAGGAGATGAAAAGGGGTACTTC. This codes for CASSLTGTGDEKGYF.

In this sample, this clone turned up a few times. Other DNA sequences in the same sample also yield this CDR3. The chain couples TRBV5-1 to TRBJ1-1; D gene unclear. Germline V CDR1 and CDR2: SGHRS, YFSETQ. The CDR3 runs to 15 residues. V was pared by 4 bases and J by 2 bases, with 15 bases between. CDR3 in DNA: TGCGCCAGCAGCGCCCGGACTTCCGGTAACACTGAAGCTTTCTTT. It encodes CASSARTSGNTEAFF. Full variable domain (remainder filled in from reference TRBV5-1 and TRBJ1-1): KAGVTQTPRYLIKTRGQQVTLSCSPISGHRSVSWYQQTPGQGLQFLFEYFSETQRNKGNFPGRFSGRQFSNSRSEMNVSTLELGDSALYLCASSARTSGNTEAFFGQGTRLTVV.

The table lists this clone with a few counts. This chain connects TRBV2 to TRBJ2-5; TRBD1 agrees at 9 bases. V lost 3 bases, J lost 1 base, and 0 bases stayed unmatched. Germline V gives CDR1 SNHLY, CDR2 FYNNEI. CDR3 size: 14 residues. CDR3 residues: CASSETGGQETQYF. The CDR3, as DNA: TGTGCCAGCAGTGAGACAGGGGGCCAAGAGACCCAGTACTTC.

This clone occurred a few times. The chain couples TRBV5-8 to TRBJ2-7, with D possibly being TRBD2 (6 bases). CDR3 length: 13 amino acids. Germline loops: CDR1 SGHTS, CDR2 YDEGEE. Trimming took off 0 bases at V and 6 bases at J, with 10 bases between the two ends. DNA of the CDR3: TGTGCCAGCAGCTTGGGGGGGGTTCGCGAGCAGTACGTC. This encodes CASSLGGVREQYV.

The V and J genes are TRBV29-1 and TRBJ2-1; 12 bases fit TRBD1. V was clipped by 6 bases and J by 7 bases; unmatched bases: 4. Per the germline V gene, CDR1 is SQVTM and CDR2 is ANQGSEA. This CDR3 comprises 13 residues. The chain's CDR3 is CSVGDRGLNEQFF. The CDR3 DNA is TGCAGCGTAGGGGACAGGGGGCTTAATGAGCAGTTCTTC.